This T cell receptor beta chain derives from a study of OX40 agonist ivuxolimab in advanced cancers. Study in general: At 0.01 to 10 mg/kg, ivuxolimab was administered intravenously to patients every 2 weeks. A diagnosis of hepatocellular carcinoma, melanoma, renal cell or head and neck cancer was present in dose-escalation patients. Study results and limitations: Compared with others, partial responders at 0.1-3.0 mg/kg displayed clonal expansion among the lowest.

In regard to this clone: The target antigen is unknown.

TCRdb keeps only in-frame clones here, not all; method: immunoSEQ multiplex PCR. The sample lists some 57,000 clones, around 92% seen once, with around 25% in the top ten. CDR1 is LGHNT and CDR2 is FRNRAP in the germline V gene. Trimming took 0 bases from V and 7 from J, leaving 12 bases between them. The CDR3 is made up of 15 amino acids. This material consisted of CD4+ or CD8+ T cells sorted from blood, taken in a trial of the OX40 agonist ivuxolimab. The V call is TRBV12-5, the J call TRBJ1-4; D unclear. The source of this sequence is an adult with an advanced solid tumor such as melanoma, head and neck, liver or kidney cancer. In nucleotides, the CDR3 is TGTGCTAGTGGTTTGGTACGGAGCAAGAGTGAAAAACTGTTTTTT. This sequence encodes CASGLVRSKSEKLFF. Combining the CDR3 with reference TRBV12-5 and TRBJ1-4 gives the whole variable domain DARVTQTPRHKVTEMGQEVTMRCQPILGHNTVFWYRQTMMQGLELLAYFRNRAPLDDSGMPKDRFSAEMPDATLATLKIQPSEPRDSAVYFCASGLVRSKSEKLFFGSGTQLSVL.